This T cell receptor beta chain derives from a study of Tregs in tolerant kidney transplant recipients. Study observations and caveats: Biological reproducibility was not directly addressed, but technical replication error appeared minimal. Expanding Tregs on activated donor B cells appeared to best identify donor-specific TCRbeta clones. Tolerant patients' donor-specific Tregs expanded beyond overall Tregs, suggesting antigen-driven growth.

Some clones are missing from TCRdb's copy, which holds only in-frame ones; the method was immunoSEQ multiplex PCR. The sample yields about 110,000 clones, almost 90% seen once. Germline CDR1 SGHRS, CDR2 YFSETQ. The V and J ends lost 6 bases and 3 bases respectively, with 12 bases between them. CDR3 length: 14 residues. About this clone: As yet, its antigen is unknown.

Unstimulated Tregs (CD4+CD25+CD127-) and CD4+CD25- non-Tregs were sorted from PBMCs. Source: CD4+ T cells from blood, taken before the transplant. The V gene is TRBV5-1, the J gene TRBJ2-2; TRBD1 might be the D (5 bases). The sequence was obtained from a human donor who received a combined kidney and bone marrow transplant. CDR3 amino acids: CASNPTADTGELFF. The CDR3 DNA reads TGCGCCAGCAACCCGACAGCCGACACCGGGGAGCTGTTTTTT. Full variable domain (remainder filled in from reference TRBV5-1 and TRBJ2-2): KAGVTQTPRYLIKTRGQQVTLSCSPISGHRSVSWYQQTPGQGLQFLFEYFSETQRNKGNFPGRFSGRQFSNSRSEMNVSTLELGDSALYLCASNPTADTGELFFGEGSRLTVL.